This T cell receptor beta chain was captured by sequencing in a study of shared T cell receptors in the human thymus. Method: immunoSEQ multiplex PCR; TCRdb's copy keeps in-frame clones and lacks some. The sample lists 500,000 to 550,000 clones; 70% to 80% were seen once. Trimming took off 1 base at V and 5 bases at J, with 15 bases between the two ends. Germline assignment: CDR1 SQVTM and CDR2 ANQGSEA. The CDR3 is made up of 14 amino acids. The same data also contributed to another study, on human thymus T cells. That study reports: Healthy Finnish infants undergoing corrective surgery for congenital heart defects were the donors. During corrective heart surgery, resections were taken, and the thymus tissue came from them. Thymic and blood repertoires seemed to favor certain V and J genes. Highly overlapping thymic repertoires among unrelated individuals were reported in related research.

The TCR sequence derives from a boy less than two years old with a congenital heart defect. The sequenced material came from thymocytes. The gene calls are TRBV29-1 and TRBJ2-7; tentatively, D is TRBD1 (5 bases). DNA of the CDR3: TGCAGCGTTGAAGTGGTGAGCCAGGGTGACGAGCAGTACTTC. This sequence encodes CSVEVVSQGDEQYF.